Included here is one T cell receptor (beta chain) sequence, with context. The data derive from a study of blood T cell repertoires in COVID-19. Study processing details: Reference gene primer amplification in the assay estimated nucleated cell counts. Here immunoSEQ multiplex PCR was the method, and the copy in TCRdb shows in-frame clones only, minus some. The V and J calls and clone size come from that table; D and trimming were worked out from the DNA. This sample yields about 160,000 clones, of which roughly 87% are seen a single time; 4% belongs to the top ten. The age range of participants was about 18 to 100 years, with residence in some 25 US areas. Germline assignment: CDR1 LGHNA and CDR2 YNFKEQ. Germline trimming cut 3 bases from V and 3 bases from J; bases unmatched to any gene: 7. The CDR3 totals 15 residues.

The source material was PBMCs or T cells enriched from blood (not recorded which). The rearrangement links TRBV4-2 to TRBJ2-5; 7 positions agree with TRBD1. The source is a middle-aged woman who had been exposed to COVID-19. The CDR3 spells CASSQLGQREETQYF. The CDR3 DNA reads TGTGCCAGCAGCCAGTTGGGACAGAGAGAAGAGACCCAGTACTTC.